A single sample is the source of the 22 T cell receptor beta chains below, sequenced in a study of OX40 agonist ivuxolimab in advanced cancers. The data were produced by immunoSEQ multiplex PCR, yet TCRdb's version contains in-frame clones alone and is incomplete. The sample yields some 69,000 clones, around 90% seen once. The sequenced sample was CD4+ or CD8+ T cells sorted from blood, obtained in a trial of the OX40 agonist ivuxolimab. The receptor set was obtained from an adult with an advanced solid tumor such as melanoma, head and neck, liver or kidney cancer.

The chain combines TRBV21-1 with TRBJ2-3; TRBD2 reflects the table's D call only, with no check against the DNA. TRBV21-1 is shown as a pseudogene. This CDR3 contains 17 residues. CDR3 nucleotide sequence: TGTGCCAGCAGCAAACGGATGCGGAGGCGGCTCACAGATACGCAGTATTTT. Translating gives CASSKRMRRRLTDTQYF.

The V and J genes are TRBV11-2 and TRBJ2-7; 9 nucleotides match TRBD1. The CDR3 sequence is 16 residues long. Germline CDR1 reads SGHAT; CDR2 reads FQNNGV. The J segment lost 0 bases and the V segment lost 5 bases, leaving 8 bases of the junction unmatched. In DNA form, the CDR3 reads TGTGCCAGCAGCCCCCGGGACAGGGCAACCTCCTACGAGCAGTACTTC. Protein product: CASSPRDRATSYEQYF.

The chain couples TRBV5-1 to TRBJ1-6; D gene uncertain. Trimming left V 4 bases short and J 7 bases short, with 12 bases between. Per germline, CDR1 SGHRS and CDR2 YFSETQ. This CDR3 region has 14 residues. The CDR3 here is CASSLGLRNSPLHF. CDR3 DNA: TGCGCCAGCAGCCTTGGACTGAGGAATTCACCCCTCCACTTT. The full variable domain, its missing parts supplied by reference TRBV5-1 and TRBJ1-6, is KAGVTQTPRYLIKTRGQQVTLSCSPISGHRSVSWYQQTPGQGLQFLFEYFSETQRNKGNFPGRFSGRQFSNSRSEMNVSTLELGDSALYLCASSLGLRNSPLHFGNGTRLTVT.

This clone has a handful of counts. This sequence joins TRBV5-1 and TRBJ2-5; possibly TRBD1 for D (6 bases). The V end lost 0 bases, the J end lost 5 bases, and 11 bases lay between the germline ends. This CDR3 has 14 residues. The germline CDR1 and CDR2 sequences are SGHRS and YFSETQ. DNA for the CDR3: TGCGCCAGCAGCTTGGGAAACAGGGCGGAGACCCAGTACTTC. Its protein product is CASSLGNRAETQYF.

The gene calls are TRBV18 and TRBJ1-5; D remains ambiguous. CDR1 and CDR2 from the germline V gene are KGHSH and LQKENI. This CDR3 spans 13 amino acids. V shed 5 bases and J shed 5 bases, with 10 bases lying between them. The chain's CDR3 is CASSRSTDQPQHF. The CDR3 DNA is TGTGCCAGCTCAAGGTCAACGGATCAGCCCCAGCATTTT.

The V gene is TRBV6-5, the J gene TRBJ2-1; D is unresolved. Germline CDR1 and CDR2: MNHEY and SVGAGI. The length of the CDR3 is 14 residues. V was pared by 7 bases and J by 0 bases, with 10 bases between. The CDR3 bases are TGTGCCAGCAAGGTATTTGGCTCCTACAATGAGCAGTTCTTC. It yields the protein CASKVFGSYNEQFF.

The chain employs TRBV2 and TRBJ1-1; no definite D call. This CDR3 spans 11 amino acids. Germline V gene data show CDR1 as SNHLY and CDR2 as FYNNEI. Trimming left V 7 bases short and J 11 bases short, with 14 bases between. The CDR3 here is CASKGYLAAFF. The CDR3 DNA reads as TGTGCCAGCAAGGGCTATCTTGCGGCTTTCTTT. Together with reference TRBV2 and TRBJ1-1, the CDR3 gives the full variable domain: EPEVTQTPSHQVTQMGQEVILRCVPISNHLYFYWYRQILGQKVEFLVSFYNNEISEKSEIFDDQFSVERPDGSNFTLKIRSTKLEDSAMYFCASKGYLAAFFGQGTRLTVV.

The CDR3 DNA reads TGTGCCAGCAGCTACTTGGCTAGCAATCAGCCCCAGCATTTT. Residues: CASSYLASNQPQHF. V and J are TRBV25-1 and TRBJ1-5; D gene unclear. The CDR3 has 14 amino acids. CDR1 and CDR2 (germline): MGHDK, SYGVNS. V was shortened by 6 bases and J by 0 bases, with 9 bases between the two germline ends. Full variable domain (missing parts from reference TRBV25-1 and TRBJ1-5): EADIYQTPRYLVIGTGKKITLECSQTMGHDKMYWYQQDPGMELHLIHYSYGVNSTEKGDLSSESTVSRIRTEHFPLTLESARPSHTSQYLCASSYLASNQPQHFGDGTRLSIL.

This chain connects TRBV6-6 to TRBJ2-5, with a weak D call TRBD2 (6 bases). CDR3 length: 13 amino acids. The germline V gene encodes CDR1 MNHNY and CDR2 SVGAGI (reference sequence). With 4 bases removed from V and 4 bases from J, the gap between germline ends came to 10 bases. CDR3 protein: CASSSQRVETQYF. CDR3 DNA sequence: TGTGCCAGCAGTTCACAGCGGGTAGAGACCCAGTACTTC.

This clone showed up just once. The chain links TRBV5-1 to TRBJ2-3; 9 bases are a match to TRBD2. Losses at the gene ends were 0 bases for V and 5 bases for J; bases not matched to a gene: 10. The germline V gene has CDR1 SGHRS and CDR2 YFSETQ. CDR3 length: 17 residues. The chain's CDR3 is CASSLEGSGSVGDTQYF. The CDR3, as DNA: TGCGCCAGCAGCTTGGAAGGTAGCGGGAGCGTGGGAGATACGCAGTATTTT.

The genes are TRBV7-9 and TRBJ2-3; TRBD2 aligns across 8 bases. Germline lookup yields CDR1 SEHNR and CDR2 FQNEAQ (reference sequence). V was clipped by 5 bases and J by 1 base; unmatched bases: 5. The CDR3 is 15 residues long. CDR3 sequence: CASSPTSVGTDTQYF. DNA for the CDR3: TGTGCCAGCAGCCCGACTAGCGTTGGCACAGATACGCAGTATTTT.

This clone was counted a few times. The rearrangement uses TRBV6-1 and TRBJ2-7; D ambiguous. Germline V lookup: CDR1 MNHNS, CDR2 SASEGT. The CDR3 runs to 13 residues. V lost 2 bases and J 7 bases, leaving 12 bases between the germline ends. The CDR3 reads CASSEYPNREQYF. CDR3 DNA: TGTGCCAGCAGTGAATATCCGAACCGGGAGCAGTACTTC.

CDR3 amino acids: CASSLNAGATNEKLFF. As DNA, the CDR3 is TGTGCCAGCAGCTTAAATGCCGGTGCAACTAATGAAAAACTGTTTTTT. The chain carries TRBV7-2 and TRBJ1-4; D is unresolved. V was shortened by 2 bases and J by 0 bases, with 10 bases between the two germline ends. CDR3 length equals 16 residues. Germline V gene data show CDR1 as SGHTA and CDR2 as FQGNSA.

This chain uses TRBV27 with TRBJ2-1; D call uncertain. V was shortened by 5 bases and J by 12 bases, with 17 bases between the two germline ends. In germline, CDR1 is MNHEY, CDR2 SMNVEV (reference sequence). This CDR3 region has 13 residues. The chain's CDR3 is CASSPRRLLGQFF. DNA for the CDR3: TGTGCCAGCAGTCCCAGACGGCTCCTTGGGCAGTTCTTC.

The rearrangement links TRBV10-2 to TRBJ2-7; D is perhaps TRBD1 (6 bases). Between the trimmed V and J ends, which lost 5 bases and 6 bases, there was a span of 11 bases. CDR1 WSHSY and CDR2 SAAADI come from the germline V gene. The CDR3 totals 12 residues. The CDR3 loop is CASSPQGFEQYF. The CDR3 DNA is TGCGCCAGCAGTCCCCAGGGGTTCGAGCAGTACTTC.

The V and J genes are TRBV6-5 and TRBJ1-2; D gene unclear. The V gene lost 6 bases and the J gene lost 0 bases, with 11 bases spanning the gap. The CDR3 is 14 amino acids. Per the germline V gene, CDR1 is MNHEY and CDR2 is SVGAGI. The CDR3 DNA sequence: TGTGCCAGCAGGTACGGACCGACTAACTATGGCTACACCTTC. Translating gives CASRYGPTNYGYTF.

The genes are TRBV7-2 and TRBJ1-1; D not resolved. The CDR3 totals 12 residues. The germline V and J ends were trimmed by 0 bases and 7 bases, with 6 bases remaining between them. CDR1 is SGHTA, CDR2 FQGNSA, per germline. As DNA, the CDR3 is TGTGCCAGCAGCTTAGCCGGATATGAAGCTTTCTTT. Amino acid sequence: CASSLAGYEAFF. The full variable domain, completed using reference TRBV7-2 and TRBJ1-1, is GAGVSQSPSNKVTEKGKDVELRCDPISGHTALYWYRQSLGQGLEFLIYFQGNSAPDKSGLPSDRFSAERTGGSVSTLTIQRTQQEDSAVYLCASSLAGYEAFFGQGTRLTVV.

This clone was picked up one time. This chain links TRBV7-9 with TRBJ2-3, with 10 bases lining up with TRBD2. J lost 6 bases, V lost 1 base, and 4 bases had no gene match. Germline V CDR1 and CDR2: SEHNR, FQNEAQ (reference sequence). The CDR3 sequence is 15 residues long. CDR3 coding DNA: TGTGCCAGCAGCTTAGGAGCGGGAGGGCCTGATACGCAGTATTTT. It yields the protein CASSLGAGGPDTQYF.

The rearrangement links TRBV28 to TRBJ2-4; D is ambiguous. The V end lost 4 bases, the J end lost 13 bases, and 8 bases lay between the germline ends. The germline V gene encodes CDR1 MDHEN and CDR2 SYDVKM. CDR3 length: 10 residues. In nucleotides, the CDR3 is TGTGCCAGCAGTTCTAGGCAACAGTACTTC. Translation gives CASSSRQQYF.

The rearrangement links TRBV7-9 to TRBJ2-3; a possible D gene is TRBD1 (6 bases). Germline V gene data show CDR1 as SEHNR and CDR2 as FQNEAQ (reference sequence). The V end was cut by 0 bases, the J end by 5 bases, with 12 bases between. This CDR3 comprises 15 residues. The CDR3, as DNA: TGTGCCAGCAGCTTAGCGTGGGGGACACAAGATACGCAGTATTTT. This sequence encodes CASSLAWGTQDTQYF. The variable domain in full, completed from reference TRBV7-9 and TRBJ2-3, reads DTGVSQNPRHKITKRGQNVTFRCDPISEHNRLYWYRQTLGQGPEFLTYFQNEAQLEKSRLLSDRFSAERPKGSFSTLEIQRTEQGDSAMYLCASSLAWGTQDTQYFGPGTRLTVL.

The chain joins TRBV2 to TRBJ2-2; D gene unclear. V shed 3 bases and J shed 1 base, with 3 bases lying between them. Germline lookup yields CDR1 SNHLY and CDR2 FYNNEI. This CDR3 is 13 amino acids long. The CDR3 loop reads CASSDQNTGELFF. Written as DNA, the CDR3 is TGTGCCAGCAGTGACCAGAACACCGGGGAGCTGTTTTTT.

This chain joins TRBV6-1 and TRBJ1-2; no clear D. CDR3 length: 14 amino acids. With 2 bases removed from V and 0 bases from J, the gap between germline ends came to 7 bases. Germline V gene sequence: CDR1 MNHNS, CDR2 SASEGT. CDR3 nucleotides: TGTGCCAGCAGTGAAAATAAAGCTAACTATGGCTACACCTTC. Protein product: CASSENKANYGYTF.